Below are 27 T cell receptor beta chains sequenced from a single sample in a study of T cells in Graves' hyperthyroidism and ophthalmopathy (dated by TCRdb to the late 2010s). The library was built by means of multiplex PCR. TCRdb records Illumina HiSeq 2000 as the sequencer. The TCR beta CDR3 regions were amplified from RNA transcripts. The first round of RT-PCR for the TCR CDR3 was performed with the HTBI primer set and the Qiagen OneStep RT-PCR kit. TCRdb reprocessing: public reads trimmed at Q25 with fastp, clones called with MiXCR, in-frame beta chains kept. Rows are unified per CDR3 protein, each entry keeping the most common DNA and genes. In all, the sample holds 700,000 to 950,000 distinct CDR3 sequences, and roughly 32% of those were seen once. In total, the top ten clones hold around a third of the sample. Material for sequencing was blood. These receptors all stem from a woman aged 40-49 years with Graves' hyperthyroidism.

The V gene is TRBV6-5, the J gene TRBJ1-2; D gene ambiguous. In germline, CDR1 is MNHEY, CDR2 SVGAGI. The CDR3 length is 18 residues. V dropped 0 bases and J dropped 0 bases, with 17 bases sitting between them. CDR3 bases: TGTGCCAGCAGTTACTCGAAGGCAGCACGATTAGCTAACTATGGCTACACCTTC. Translation gives CASSYSKAARLANYGYTF.

This clonotype appeared many times. The V and J genes are TRBV12-3 or TRBV12-4 and TRBJ1-5; D is unresolved. CDR3 length: 13 amino acids. Trimming removed 6 bases from V and 4 bases from J, with 10 bases in between. CDR3 in DNA: TGTGCCAGCAGCTTAAGCCCTAATCAGCCCCAGCATTTT. Translating it yields CASSLSPNQPQHF.

This clonotype showed up many times. The genes are TRBV13 and TRBJ1-2; D might be TRBD1 (6 bases). Germline V lookup: CDR1 PRHDT, CDR2 FYEKMQ (reference sequence). V gave up 5 bases and J gave up 3 bases, with 16 bases separating them. This CDR3 has 15 residues. The CDR3 nucleotides are TGTGCCAGCAGCCCCTCGGAGAGGGGGGACTATGGCTACACCTTC. Amino acid sequence: CASSPSERGDYGYTF.

Of note for this clonotype: The junction differs from germline at one of its ends, possibly a read error. The chain links TRBV10-3 to TRBJ1-2; 12 nucleotides line up with TRBD1. The CDR3 contains 17 residues. Germline V gene data show CDR1 as ENHRY and CDR2 as SYGVKD. The CDR3 spells CASSASGTGGVLGGYTF. CDR3 in DNA: TGTGCCAGCAGTGCTTCCGGGACAGGGGGCGTTCTGGGTGGCTACACCTTC.

There are a few counts of this clonotype. J is TRBJ1-4 and V is TRBV2; weak D call: TRBD1 (5 bases). V gave up 6 bases and J gave up 6 bases, with 11 bases separating them. The CDR3 extends over 13 amino acids. Germline assignment: CDR1 SNHLY and CDR2 FYNNEI. The DNA of the CDR3 is TGTGCCAGCAGAATGGGGCGCGATGAAAAACTGTTTTTT. Translating gives CASRMGRDEKLFF.

The genes are TRBV29-1 and TRBJ2-2; D is undetermined. V lost 5 bases and J 4 bases, leaving 11 bases between the germline ends. CDR1 SQVTM and CDR2 ANQGSEA come from the germline V gene. This CDR3 comprises 13 residues. CDR3 in amino acids: CSVRQMSTGELFF. CDR3 sequence (DNA): TGCAGCGTTCGTCAGATGAGCACCGGGGAGCTGTTTTTT.

The chain recombines TRBV5-1 with TRBJ2-5, with no clear D. CDR3 size: 14 residues. Germline V gives CDR1 SGHRS, CDR2 YFSETQ. V lost 0 bases and J lost 9, with 15 bases in between. The DNA of the CDR3 is TGCGCCAGCAGCTTGGAAGGCAGGCCCGCGCCCCAGTACTTC. Protein sequence: CASSLEGRPAPQYF. The whole variable domain, filled in from reference TRBV5-1 and TRBJ2-5, reads KAGVTQTPRYLIKTRGQQVTLSCSPISGHRSVSWYQQTPGQGLQFLFEYFSETQRNKGNFPGRFSGRQFSNSRSEMNVSTLELGDSALYLCASSLEGRPAPQYFGPGTRLLVL.

This clonotype came up a few times. This chain uses TRBV5-5 with TRBJ2-7; unclear D gene. V shed 4 bases and J shed 5 bases, with 10 bases lying between them. This CDR3 has 12 amino acids. CDR1 and CDR2 from the germline V gene are SGHKS and YYEKEE (reference sequence). CDR3 bases: TGTGCCAGCAGCCGGGTGCTAGACGAGCAGTACTTC. Amino acids: CASSRVLDEQYF.

There are many counts of this clonotype. At one of its ends the junction is not consistent with the germline gene, which may arise from a read error. V is TRBV7-2 and J is TRBJ1-2; D possibly corresponds to TRBD1 (6 bases). CDR1 and CDR2 (germline): SGHTA, FQGNSA. The CDR3 length is 14 residues. As DNA, the CDR3 is TGCGCCAGCAGCCAAGGACAGCTTAACTATGGCTACACCTTC. It yields the protein CASSQGQLNYGYTF.

This clonotype has more than one count but fewer than ten. The V call is TRBV28, the J call TRBJ1-2; a possible D gene is TRBD1 (6 bases). The CDR3 has 14 residues. The ends were cut back, 6 bases at V and 2 bases at J, with 13 bases in the middle. The germline V gene has CDR1 MDHEN and CDR2 SYDVKM. The CDR3 nucleotides read TGTGCCAGCAGCCTCCGGGGGCCGAACTATGGCTACACCTTC. This translates into CASSLRGPNYGYTF.

This chain connects TRBV7-2 to TRBJ1-6, with D hard to call. The CDR3 has 13 residues. CDR1 is SGHTA and CDR2 is FQGNSA in the germline V gene. The V end was cut by 4 bases, the J end by 7 bases, with 8 bases between. The CDR3 here is CASSSDLNSPLHF. For the CDR3, the DNA is TGTGCCAGCAGCTCCGACCTGAATTCACCCCTCCACTTT.

This clonotype was seen many times. The V call is TRBV7-2, the J call TRBJ1-2; D is unresolved. V was clipped by 1 base and J by 4 bases, with 13 bases between them. CDR1 is SGHTA and CDR2 is FQGNSA in the germline V gene. CDR3 length equals 15 residues. This CDR3 is CASSLGGGAGYGYTF. As DNA, the CDR3 is TGTGCCAGCAGCTTAGGTGGAGGCGCAGGCTATGGCTACACCTTC.

This clonotype was recorded many times. V usage is TRBV15 and J usage is TRBJ1-2; possibly TRBD1 for D (6 bases). This CDR3 is built from 13 residues. The germline V gene encodes CDR1 LNHNV and CDR2 YYDKDF (reference sequence). The V and J ends lost 11 bases and 0 bases respectively, with 13 bases between them. CDR3 DNA sequence: TGTGCCGTACAGGGTACTTCTAACTATGGCTACACCTTC. Its translation is CAVQGTSNYGYTF. Full variable domain (missing parts from reference TRBV15 and TRBJ1-2): DAMVIQNPRYQVTQFGKPVTLSCSQTLNHNVMYWYQQKSSQAPKLLFHYYDKDFNNEADTPDNFQSRRPNTSFCFLDIRSPGLGDTAMYLCAVQGTSNYGYTFGSGTRLTVV.

This clonotype has a count of ten or more. The chain couples TRBV7-9 to TRBJ2-7; the match to TRBD1 covers 8 bases. The CDR3 loop spans 14 amino acids. The germline V gene encodes CDR1 SEHNR and CDR2 FQNEAQ (reference sequence). The V segment lost 3 bases and the J segment 6 bases; nucleotides outside the gene matches: 7. CDR3: CASSLRGQVVEQYF. For the CDR3, the DNA is TGTGCCAGCAGCTTGAGGGGACAGGTGGTCGAGCAGTACTTC.

This clonotype appeared a few times. The chain carries TRBV19 and TRBJ1-4; D is uncertain. Per germline, CDR1 LNHDA and CDR2 SQIVND (reference sequence). Trimming removed 4 bases at V and 4 bases at J, with 16 bases between. The CDR3 covers 16 residues. The CDR3 region has the DNA TGTGCCAGTAGTACGACACACAGAGCTAATAATGAAAAACTGTTTTTT. This translates into CASSTTHRANNEKLFF.

The chain couples TRBV7-2 to TRBJ2-7; D is perhaps TRBD2 (5 bases). The CDR3 is 16 amino acids. V shed 1 base and J shed 2 bases, with 15 bases lying between them. Germline assignment: CDR1 SGHTA and CDR2 FQGNSA. The CDR3 DNA sequence: TGTGCCAGCAGCTTAGGAGGGTCCCCGAGACCCTACGAGCAGTACTTC. The encoded protein is CASSLGGSPRPYEQYF.

In this sample, this clonotype turned up many times. The chain recombines TRBV7-9 with TRBJ1-2; 10 nucleotides match TRBD1. The CDR3 covers 14 residues. CDR1 is SEHNR, CDR2 FQNEAQ, per germline (reference sequence). J lost 6 bases, V lost 5 bases, and 6 bases had no gene match. The DNA for the CDR3 is TGTGCCAGCAGCGGACAGGGGGGGGAGCATGGCTACACCTTC. Translation: CASSGQGGEHGYTF. The variable domain in full, completed from reference TRBV7-9 and TRBJ1-2, reads DTGVSQNPRHKITKRGQNVTFRCDPISEHNRLYWYRQTLGQGPEFLTYFQNEAQLEKSRLLSDRFSAERPKGSFSTLEIQRTEQGDSAMYLCASSGQGGEHGYTFGSGTRLTVV.

This clonotype showed up just a few times. The chain combines TRBV6-6 with TRBJ2-2; tentatively, D is TRBD2 (5 bases). The germline V gene has CDR1 MNHNY and CDR2 SVGAGI (reference sequence). The CDR3 runs 14 residues. Trimming pared 8 bases from V and 5 bases from J, leaving 15 bases between. CDR3: CASCVRVETGELFF. In DNA form, the CDR3 reads TGTGCCAGCTGCGTGAGGGTAGAGACCGGGGAGCTGTTTTTT.

This clonotype came up many times. V is TRBV29-1 and J is TRBJ1-2; TRBD1 aligns across 9 bases. The ends lost 7 bases at V and 8 bases at J; junction bases unmatched: 8. The CDR3 has 12 amino acids. Germline CDR1 SQVTM, CDR2 ANQGSEA. In DNA form, the CDR3 reads TGCAGCGCGCGGACAGGGGAGGAGGGCTACACCTTC. As protein: CSARTGEEGYTF.

Only a few counts were recorded for this clonotype. The chain carries TRBV19 and TRBJ1-5; maybe TRBD1 (6 bases). The CDR3 spans 13 residues. Trimming cost V 11 bases and J 6 bases, with 17 bases left between them. Germline V lookup: CDR1 LNHDA, CDR2 SQIVND (reference sequence). The DNA of the CDR3 is TGTGCCGCCCGGGGGGGCGTCGGTCAGCCCCAGCATTTT. Its protein is CAARGGVGQPQHF.

As concerns this clonotype: Possible read error: a much larger clone is one base away. The chain combines TRBV7-9 with TRBJ1-2, with 7 bases that match TRBD1. V gave up 7 bases and J gave up 1 base; unmatched junction bases: 9. CDR3 size: 15 residues. CDR1 is SEHNR and CDR2 is FQNEAQ in the germline V gene (reference sequence). The CDR3 DNA sequence: TGTGCCAGCACCCTTGGGGACAGCCATAACTATGGCTACACCTTC. Protein: CASTLGDSHNYGYTF.

V is TRBV7-3 and J is TRBJ1-6; D unclear. This CDR3 contains 14 residues. Looked up from germline, CDR1 is SGHTA and CDR2 is FQGTGA. The V end was cut by 8 bases, the J end by 9 bases, with 17 bases between. The CDR3 sequence is CASQTPGIGSPLHF. CDR3 coding DNA: TGTGCCAGCCAAACCCCGGGTATCGGTTCACCCCTCCACTTT.

V is TRBV7-9 and J is TRBJ2-3; 7 bases line up with TRBD2. Germline trimming cut 6 bases from V and 6 bases from J; bases unmatched to any gene: 0. Per germline, CDR1 SEHNR and CDR2 FQNEAQ (reference sequence). CDR3 length: 11 amino acids. The CDR3 DNA reads TGTGCCAGCAGGCGGGGGGATACGCAGTATTTT. This sequence encodes CASRRGDTQYF.

Worth noting for this clonotype: At one end, the junction sequence differs from germline, possibly due to a read error. This chain connects TRBV7-2 to TRBJ1-4; D is undetermined. The CDR3 extends over 16 amino acids. Germline CDR1 is SGHTA and CDR2 is FQGNSA. The CDR3 bases are TGTGTCAGCAGCCCAACTGGCGAGGGAGTTAATGAAAAACTGTTTTTT. Protein sequence: CVSSPTGEGVNEKLFF.

The chain is built from TRBV7-9 and TRBJ2-5, with TRBD1 as a possible D gene (6 bases). This CDR3 comprises 14 residues. Germline CDR1 SEHNR, CDR2 FQNEAQ (reference sequence). V lost 5 bases and J lost 5, with 15 bases in between. The CDR3 here is CASSEQGDGETQYF. CDR3 DNA: TGTGCCAGCAGCGAACAGGGCGATGGGGAGACCCAGTACTTC.

About this clonotype: The CDR3 end shows no conserved phenylalanine or tryptophan, and so a read error is likely. No DNA is shown, since the ends of the CDR3 on it are uncertain; the CDR3 is the one TCRdb lists. The chain's CDR3 is CASSPGRGSSNQPRPR. V gene TRBV7-3 combines with J gene TRBJ1-5; the table gives TRBD1 as D, unverified against the DNA. The V gene's germline CDR1 is SGHTA and CDR2 FQGTGA. With termini counted, the CDR3 has 16 amino acids.

This clonotype was counted between two and nine times. This CDR3 fails to terminate in the conserved phenylalanine or tryptophan, so it likely reflects a read error. The DNA is omitted, as the CDR3 cannot be located on it reliably, and the CDR3 follows TCRdb's listing. This chain uses TRBV28 with TRBJ1-1; whether TRBD1, the table's D call, matches the DNA was not checked. Ends included, the CDR3 has 8 residues. Germline lookup yields CDR1 MDHEN and CDR2 SYDVKM. CDR3 in amino acids: CASSFRPG.